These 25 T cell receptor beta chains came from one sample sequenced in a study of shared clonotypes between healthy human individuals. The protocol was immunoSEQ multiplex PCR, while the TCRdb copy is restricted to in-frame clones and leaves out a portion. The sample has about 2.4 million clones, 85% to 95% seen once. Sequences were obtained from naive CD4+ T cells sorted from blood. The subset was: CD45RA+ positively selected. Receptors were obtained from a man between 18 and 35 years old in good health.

CDR3 protein: CASSSGTGSREQYF. CDR3 nucleotide sequence: TGTGCCAGCAGTTCCGGGACAGGATCGCGCGAGCAGTACTTC. The rearrangement joins TRBV7-8 to TRBJ2-7; 8 bases are shared with TRBD1. CDR1 SGHVS and CDR2 FQNEAQ come from the germline V gene. The CDR3 length is 14 residues. The junction had 10 bases not matched to a gene; V was cut back by 6 bases and J by 6 bases.

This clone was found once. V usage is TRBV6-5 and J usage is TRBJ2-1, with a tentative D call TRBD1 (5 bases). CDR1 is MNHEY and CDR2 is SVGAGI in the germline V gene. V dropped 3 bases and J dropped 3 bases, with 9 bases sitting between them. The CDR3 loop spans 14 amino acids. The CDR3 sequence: CASSYYGHYNEQFF. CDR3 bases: TGTGCCAGCAGTTATTACGGACACTACAATGAGCAGTTCTTC.

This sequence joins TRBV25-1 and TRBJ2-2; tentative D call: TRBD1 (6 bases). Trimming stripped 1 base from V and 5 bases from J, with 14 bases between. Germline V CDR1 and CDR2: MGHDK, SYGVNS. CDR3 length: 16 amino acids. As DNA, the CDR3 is TGTGCCAGCAGTGAATCCCTTACAGGGCGGACCGGGGAGCTGTTTTTT. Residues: CASSESLTGRTGELFF.

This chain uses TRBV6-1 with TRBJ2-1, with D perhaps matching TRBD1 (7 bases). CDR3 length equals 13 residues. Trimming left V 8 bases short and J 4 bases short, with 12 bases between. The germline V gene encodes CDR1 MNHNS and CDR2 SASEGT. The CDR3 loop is CASLGGQYNEQFF. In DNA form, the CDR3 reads TGTGCCAGCCTGGGGGGACAGTACAATGAGCAGTTCTTC.

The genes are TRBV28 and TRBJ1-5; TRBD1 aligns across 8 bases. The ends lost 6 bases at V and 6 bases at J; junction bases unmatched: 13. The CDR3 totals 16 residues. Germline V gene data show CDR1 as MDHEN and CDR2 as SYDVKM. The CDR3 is CASRNGAGGQGQPQHF. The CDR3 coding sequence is TGTGCCAGCAGAAATGGTGCAGGGGGCCAGGGTCAGCCCCAGCATTTT.

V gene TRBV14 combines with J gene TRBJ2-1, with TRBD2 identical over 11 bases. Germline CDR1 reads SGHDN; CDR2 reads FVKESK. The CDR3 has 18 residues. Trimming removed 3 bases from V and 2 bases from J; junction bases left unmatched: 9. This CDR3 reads CASSHTLAGAVAYNEQFF. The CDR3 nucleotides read TGTGCCAGCAGCCATACACTAGCGGGAGCCGTTGCCTACAATGAGCAGTTCTTC.

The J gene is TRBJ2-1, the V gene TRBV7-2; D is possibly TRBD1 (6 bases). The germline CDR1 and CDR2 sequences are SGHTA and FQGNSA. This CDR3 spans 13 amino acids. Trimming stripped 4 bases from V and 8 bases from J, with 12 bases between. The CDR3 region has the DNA TGTGCCAGCAGCTCGTTCAGGGGCGATGAGCAGTTCTTC. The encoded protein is CASSSFRGDEQFF.

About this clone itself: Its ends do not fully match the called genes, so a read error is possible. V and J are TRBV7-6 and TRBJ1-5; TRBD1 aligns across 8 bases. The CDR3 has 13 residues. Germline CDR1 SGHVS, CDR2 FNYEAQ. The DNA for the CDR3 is TGTGCCAGCAGCATGACAGGGGATCAGTCCCAGCATTTT. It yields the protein CASSMTGDQSQHF.

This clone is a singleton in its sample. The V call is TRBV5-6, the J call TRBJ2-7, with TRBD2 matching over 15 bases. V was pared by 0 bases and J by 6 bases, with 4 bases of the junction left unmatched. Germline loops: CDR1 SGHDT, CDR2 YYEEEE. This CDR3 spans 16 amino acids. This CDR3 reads CASSLVGLAGGGEQYF. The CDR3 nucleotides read TGTGCCAGCAGCTTGGTGGGACTAGCGGGAGGAGGCGAGCAGTACTTC. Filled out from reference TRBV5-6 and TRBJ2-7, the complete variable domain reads DAGVTQSPTHLIKTRGQQVTLRCSPKSGHDTVSWYQQALGQGPQFIFQYYEEEERQRGNFPDRFSGHQFPNYSSELNVNALLLGDSALYLCASSLVGLAGGGEQYFGPGTRLTVT.

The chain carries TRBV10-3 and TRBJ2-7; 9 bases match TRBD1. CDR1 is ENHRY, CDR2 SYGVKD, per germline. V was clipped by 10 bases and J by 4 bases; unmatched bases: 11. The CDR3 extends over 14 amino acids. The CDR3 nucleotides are TGTGCCACCCAATCCCGGGACAGGGCTTACGAGCAGTACTTC. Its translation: CATQSRDRAYEQYF.

CDR3 protein: CASSLWGENTGELFF. CDR3 nucleotides: TGTGCCAGCAGCTTATGGGGGGAAAACACCGGGGAGCTGTTTTTT. This chain uses TRBV7-2 with TRBJ2-2, with D possibly being TRBD2 (6 bases). Germline V gene data show CDR1 as SGHTA and CDR2 as FQGNSA. The CDR3 totals 15 residues. Trimming left V 2 bases short and J 2 bases short, with 9 bases between.

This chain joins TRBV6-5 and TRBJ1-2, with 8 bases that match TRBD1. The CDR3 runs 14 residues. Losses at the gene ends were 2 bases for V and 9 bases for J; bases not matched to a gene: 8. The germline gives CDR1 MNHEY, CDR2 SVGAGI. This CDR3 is CASSYEKNRGSYTF. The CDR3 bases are TGTGCCAGCAGTTACGAGAAAAACAGGGGGAGCTACACCTTC.

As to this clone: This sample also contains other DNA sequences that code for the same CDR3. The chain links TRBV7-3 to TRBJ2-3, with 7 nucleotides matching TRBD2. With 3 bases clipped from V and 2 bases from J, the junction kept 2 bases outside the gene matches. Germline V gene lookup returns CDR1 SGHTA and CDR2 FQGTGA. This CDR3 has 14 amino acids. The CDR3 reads CASSLAGVTDTQYF. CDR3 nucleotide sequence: TGTGCCAGCAGCTTGGCGGGGGTCACAGATACGCAGTATTTT.

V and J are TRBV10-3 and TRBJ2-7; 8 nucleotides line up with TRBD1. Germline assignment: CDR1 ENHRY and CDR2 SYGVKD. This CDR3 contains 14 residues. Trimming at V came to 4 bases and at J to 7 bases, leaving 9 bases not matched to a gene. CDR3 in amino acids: CAISVTGAWGEQYF. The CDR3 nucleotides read TGTGCCATCAGTGTGACAGGGGCGTGGGGGGAGCAGTACTTC.

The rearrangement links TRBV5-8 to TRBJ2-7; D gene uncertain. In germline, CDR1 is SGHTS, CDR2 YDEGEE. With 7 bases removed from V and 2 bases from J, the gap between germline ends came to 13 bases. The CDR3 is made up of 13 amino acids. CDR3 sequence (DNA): TGTGCCAGCTTCCCCCGGGTGACCTACGAGCAGTACTTC. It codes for CASFPRVTYEQYF.

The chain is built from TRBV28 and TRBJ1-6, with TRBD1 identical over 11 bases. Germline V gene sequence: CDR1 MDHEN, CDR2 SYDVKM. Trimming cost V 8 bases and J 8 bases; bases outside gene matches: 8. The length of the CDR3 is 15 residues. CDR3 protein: CASGTGGSGDSPLHF. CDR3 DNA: TGTGCCAGCGGGACAGGGGGATCCGGGGATTCACCCCTCCACTTT.

CDR3 DNA: TGTGCCAGCGGAAGGGGGGTGGGGGCAGATACGCAGTATTTT. Translating gives CASGRGVGADTQYF. The chain employs TRBV6-5 and TRBJ2-3, with D possibly called TRBD1 or TRBD2 (6 bases each). Germline loops: CDR1 MNHEY, CDR2 SVGAGI. Trimming shortened V by 8 bases and J by 4 bases, and 16 bases separated the two germline ends. The CDR3 has 14 amino acids.

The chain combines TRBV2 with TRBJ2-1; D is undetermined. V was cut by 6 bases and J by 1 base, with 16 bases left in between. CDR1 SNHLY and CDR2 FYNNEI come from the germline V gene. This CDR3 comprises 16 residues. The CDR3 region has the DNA TGTGCCAGCAGCCCTAAGGACCAAGGGTCCTACAATGAGCAGTTCTTC. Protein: CASSPKDQGSYNEQFF.

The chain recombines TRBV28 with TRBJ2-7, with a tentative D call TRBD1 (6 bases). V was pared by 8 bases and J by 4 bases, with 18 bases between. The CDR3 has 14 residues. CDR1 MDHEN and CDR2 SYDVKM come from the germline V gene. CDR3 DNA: TGTGCCAGCGTACCCTCCTTCAGGGGTTACGAGCAGTACTTC. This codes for CASVPSFRGYEQYF. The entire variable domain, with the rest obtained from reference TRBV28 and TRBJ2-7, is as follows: DVKVTQSSRYLVKRTGEKVFLECVQDMDHENMFWYRQDPGLGLRLIYFSYDVKMKEKGDIPEGYSVSREKKERFSLILESASTNQTSMYLCASVPSFRGYEQYFGPGTRLTVT.

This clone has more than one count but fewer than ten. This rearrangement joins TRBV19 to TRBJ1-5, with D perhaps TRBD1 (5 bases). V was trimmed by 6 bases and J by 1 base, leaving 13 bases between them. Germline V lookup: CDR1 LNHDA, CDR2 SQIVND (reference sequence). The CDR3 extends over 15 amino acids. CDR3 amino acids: CASRTRVSSNQPQHF. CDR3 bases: TGTGCCAGTAGGACCAGGGTATCGAGCAATCAGCCCCAGCATTTT.

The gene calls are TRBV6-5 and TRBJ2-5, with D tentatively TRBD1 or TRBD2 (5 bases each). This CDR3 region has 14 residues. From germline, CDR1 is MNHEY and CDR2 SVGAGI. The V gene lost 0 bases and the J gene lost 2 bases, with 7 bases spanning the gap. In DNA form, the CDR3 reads TGTGCCAGCAGTTACTCGAGGGGACAAGAGACCCAGTACTTC. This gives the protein CASSYSRGQETQYF.

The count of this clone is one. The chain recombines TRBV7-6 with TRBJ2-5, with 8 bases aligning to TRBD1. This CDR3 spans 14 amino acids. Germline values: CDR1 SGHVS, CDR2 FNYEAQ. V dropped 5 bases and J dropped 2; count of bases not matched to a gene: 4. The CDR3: CASSRGQAQETQYF. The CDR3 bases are TGTGCCAGCAGCCGGGGACAGGCTCAAGAGACCCAGTACTTC.

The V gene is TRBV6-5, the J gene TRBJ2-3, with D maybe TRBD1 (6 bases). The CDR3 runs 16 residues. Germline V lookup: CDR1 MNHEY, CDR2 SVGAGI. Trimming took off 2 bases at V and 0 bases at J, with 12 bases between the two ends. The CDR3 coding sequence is TGTGCCAGCAGTTACCTCGGGACATCAAGCACAGATACGCAGTATTTT. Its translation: CASSYLGTSSTDTQYF.

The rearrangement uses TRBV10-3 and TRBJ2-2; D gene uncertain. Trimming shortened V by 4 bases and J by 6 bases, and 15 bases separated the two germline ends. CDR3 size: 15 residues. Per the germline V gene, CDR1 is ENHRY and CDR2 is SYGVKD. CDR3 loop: CAISVSDSGAGELFF. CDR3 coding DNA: TGTGCCATCAGTGTATCGGATTCAGGTGCCGGGGAGCTGTTTTTT.

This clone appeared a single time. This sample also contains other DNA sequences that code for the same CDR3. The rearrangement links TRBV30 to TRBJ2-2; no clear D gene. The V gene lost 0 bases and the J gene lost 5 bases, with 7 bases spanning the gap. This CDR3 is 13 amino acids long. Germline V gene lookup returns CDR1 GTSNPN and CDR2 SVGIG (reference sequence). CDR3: CAWSVQGTGELFF. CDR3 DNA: TGTGCCTGGAGTGTACAAGGGACCGGGGAGCTGTTTTTT.